Below, 21 T cell receptor beta chains from the same sample are listed, as sequenced in a study of blood T cell repertoires in COVID-19 (dated by TCRdb to about 2020). The library was built by means of the immunoSEQ multiplex PCR assay. Entries here come from immuneACCESS through TCRdb and include only in-frame sequences with V and J called. Some clones fail to appear in such tables; in the studies checked, an unresolved V gene covers under half of the shortfall, and the cause of the remainder is unknown. This sample is represented by 150,000 to 200,000 clones; about three quarters of them were singletons. Clones ranked in the top ten supply roughly 12% of the sample. Sequenced input: peripheral blood. The receptors here all came from a woman aged 80 or over with COVID-19, enrolled during active disease.

At least ten counts were recorded for this clone. The chain recombines TRBV6-1 with TRBJ1-5; no reliable D call. The germline V gene encodes CDR1 MNHNS and CDR2 SASEGT. Trimming took off 2 bases at V and 0 bases at J, with 5 bases between the two ends. The CDR3 loop spans 14 amino acids. The CDR3 sequence: CASSEYFSNQPQHF. The CDR3 DNA reads TGTGCCAGCAGTGAATACTTTAGCAATCAGCCCCAGCATTTT.

The chain couples TRBV29-1 to TRBJ1-1; 10 bases agree with TRBD1. This CDR3 region has 19 residues. Germline V gene sequence: CDR1 SQVTM, CDR2 ANQGSEA. The V gene end was trimmed by 5 bases and the J gene end by 4 bases; junction bases not matched to a gene: 22. The CDR3 DNA follows: TGCAGCGTTCTACTCGCCGCGAGACAGGGGGCAAAAGGAATCACTGAAGCTTTCTTT. The encoded protein is CSVLLAARQGAKGITEAFF. The whole variable domain, remainder taken from reference TRBV29-1 and TRBJ1-1, is SAVISQKPSRDICQRGTSLTIQCQVDSQVTMMFWYRQQPGQSLTLIATANQGSEATYESGFVIDKFPISRPNLTFSTLTVSNMSPEDSSIYLCSVLLAARQGAKGITEAFFGQGTRLTVV.

The chain uses TRBV7-2 and TRBJ2-1, with 11 bases that match TRBD1. The CDR3 is made up of 15 amino acids. Trimming cost V 6 bases and J 7 bases; bases outside gene matches: 8. Germline V lookup: CDR1 SGHTA, CDR2 FQGNSA. CDR3 coding DNA: TGTGCCAGCAGTTGGACAGGGGGCGGTTCGAATGAGCAGTTCTTC. It is translated as CASSWTGGGSNEQFF.

The rearrangement uses TRBV28 and TRBJ2-3; D perhaps matches TRBD2 (6 bases). In germline, CDR1 is MDHEN, CDR2 SYDVKM. The CDR3 runs 14 residues. Trimming left V 5 bases short and J 1 base short, with 10 bases between. This CDR3 reads CASSGDFRTDTQYF. CDR3 bases: TGTGCCAGCAGTGGGGACTTCCGCACAGATACGCAGTATTTT.

The chain carries TRBV6-1 and TRBJ2-3, with D possibly being TRBD2 (5 bases). V lost 3 bases and J 2 bases, leaving 12 bases between the germline ends. The CDR3 runs 15 residues. From germline, CDR1 is MNHNS and CDR2 SASEGT. CDR3 loop: CASSESGLLTDTQYF. The CDR3 DNA sequence: TGTGCCAGCAGTGAGTCCGGACTCCTCACAGATACGCAGTATTTT.

CDR3 DNA: TGTGCCAGCAGCGAAAACGCCGGGACAGTCGGTTCACCCCTCCACTTT. It specifies CASSENAGTVGSPLHF. The chain combines TRBV7-6 with TRBJ1-6, with TRBD1 identical over 7 bases. The V gene end was trimmed by 5 bases and the J gene end by 9 bases; junction bases not matched to a gene: 13. CDR3 length equals 16 residues. Germline V lookup: CDR1 SGHVS, CDR2 FNYEAQ. Using reference TRBV7-6 and TRBJ1-6 for the parts outside the CDR3, the full variable domain is GAGVSQSPRYKVTKRGQDVALRCDPISGHVSLYWYRQALGQGPEFLTYFNYEAQQDKSGLPNDRFSAERPEGSISTLTIQRTEQRDSAMYRCASSENAGTVGSPLHFGNGTRLTVT.

The chain recombines TRBV5-1 with TRBJ2-5, with D perhaps TRBD2 (6 bases). CDR3 size: 13 residues. Trimming pared 4 bases from V and 2 bases from J, leaving 9 bases between. Germline lookup yields CDR1 SGHRS and CDR2 YFSETQ. The CDR3 loop reads CASSPGVQETQYF. In DNA, the CDR3 is TGCGCCAGCAGCCCGGGGGTTCAAGAGACCCAGTACTTC.

The gene calls are TRBV6-5 and TRBJ1-1; D is possibly TRBD1 (5 bases). This CDR3 region has 11 residues. The germline CDR1 and CDR2 sequences are MNHEY and SVGAGI. V dropped 6 bases and J dropped 6 bases, with 8 bases sitting between them. The CDR3 nucleotides are TGTGCCAGCAGCTCAGGGTCTGAAGCTTTCTTT. The encoded protein is CASSSGSEAFF.

V is TRBV5-1 and J is TRBJ1-5, with 10 bases lining up with TRBD1. This CDR3 region has 14 residues. Germline V gives CDR1 SGHRS, CDR2 YFSETQ. Trimming took 4 bases from V and 5 from J; bases not matched to a gene: 3. The CDR3 protein is CASSPGTGDQPQHF. CDR3 coding DNA: TGCGCCAGCAGCCCCGGGACAGGGGATCAGCCCCAGCATTTT.

The CDR3 region has the DNA TGTGCCAGCACCTCCGGGACACCGCCGAACACCGGGGAGCTGTTTTTT. This translates into CASTSGTPPNTGELFF. This rearrangement joins TRBV7-3 to TRBJ2-2; tentatively, D is TRBD1 (6 bases). Trimming shortened V by 7 bases and J by 0 bases, and 15 bases separated the two germline ends. Germline V gene sequence: CDR1 SGHTA, CDR2 FQGTGA. The CDR3 totals 16 residues.

There are a few counts of this clone. The J gene is TRBJ1-1, the V gene TRBV6-5; D is possibly TRBD1 (6 bases). The germline V gene encodes CDR1 MNHEY and CDR2 SVGAGI. CDR3 length: 15 amino acids. V lost 5 bases to trimming and J lost 5 bases, with 18 bases between them. The CDR3 sequence is CASSRGVQGGTEAFF. The CDR3 DNA reads as TGTGCCAGCAGTCGCGGGGTACAGGGAGGGACTGAAGCTTTCTTT.

The V call is TRBV5-1, the J call TRBJ2-7; TRBD1 agrees at 10 bases. This CDR3 comprises 15 residues. Trimming cost V 4 bases and J 3 bases; bases outside gene matches: 7. Germline V lookup: CDR1 SGHRS, CDR2 YFSETQ. The CDR3 DNA reads TGCGCCAGCAGCCTCGGGACAGGGGATGGCTACGAGCAGTACTTC. It specifies CASSLGTGDGYEQYF.

CDR3 DNA: TGTGCCAGCAGCTTCCACAGGGGACCTAACACCGGGGAGCTGTTTTTT. Amino acids: CASSFHRGPNTGELFF. The chain links TRBV7-9 to TRBJ2-2; 7 nucleotides match TRBD1. Losses at the gene ends were 3 bases for V and 2 bases for J; bases not matched to a gene: 6. Per germline, CDR1 SEHNR and CDR2 FQNEAQ (reference sequence). The CDR3 extends over 16 amino acids.

The chain couples TRBV19 to TRBJ1-1; D remains ambiguous. The V end was cut by 4 bases, the J end by 1 base, with 7 bases between. CDR3 length equals 13 residues. Germline lookup yields CDR1 LNHDA and CDR2 SQIVND (reference sequence). DNA of the CDR3: TGTGCCAGTAGTAACTCATGGAACACTGAAGCTTTCTTT. It is translated as CASSNSWNTEAFF.

Concerning this clone itself: This may arise from a read error, as a much more abundant clone is one base away. This sample includes further DNA sequences coding for the same CDR3. The chain employs TRBV5-1 and TRBJ1-2, with D possibly TRBD1 on 5 matching bases. Trimming left V 0 bases short and J 5 bases short, with 8 bases between. CDR1 is SGHRS and CDR2 is YFSETQ in the germline V gene. The CDR3 runs 13 residues. The CDR3 DNA reads as TGCGCCAGCAGCTTGGCAGGGTATTATGGCTACACCTTC. This encodes CASSLAGYYGYTF.

The V call is TRBV5-1, the J call TRBJ2-3, with 9 bases identical to TRBD2. The germline V gene encodes CDR1 SGHRS and CDR2 YFSETQ. Germline trimming cut 0 bases from V and 0 bases from J; bases unmatched to any gene: 5. The CDR3 length is 17 residues. CDR3 in DNA: TGCGCCAGCAGCTTGGGGGCTAGCGGGACTAGCACAGATACGCAGTATTTT. It codes for CASSLGASGTSTDTQYF.

This clone occurred a few times. The CDR3 DNA reads as TGTGCCAGCAGTTACCGAGGGGGTCAGCCCCAGCATTTT. This translates into CASSYRGGQPQHF. The V call is TRBV6-6, the J call TRBJ1-5, with a weak D call TRBD1 (6 bases). V dropped 2 bases and J dropped 6 bases, with 8 bases sitting between them. Germline CDR1 MNHNY, CDR2 SVGAGI (reference sequence). The CDR3 is made up of 13 amino acids.

This chain joins TRBV5-1 and TRBJ1-2; 7 nucleotides agree with TRBD1. After removal of 2 bases from V and 6 bases from J, the junction contained 4 bases not matched to a gene. CDR3 length: 13 residues. Germline CDR1 is SGHRS and CDR2 is YFSETQ. This chain's CDR3 is CASSFGRGDGYTF. DNA of the CDR3: TGCGCCAGCAGCTTCGGCAGGGGGGATGGCTACACCTTC.

The CDR3 loop reads CASSSLLAAYAPETQYF. In nucleotides, the CDR3 is TGTGCCAGCAGCTCATTGCTAGCGGCGTACGCCCCAGAGACCCAGTACTTC. J is TRBJ2-5 and V is TRBV7-6, with 7 bases aligning to TRBD2. Germline trimming cut 4 bases from V and 4 bases from J; bases unmatched to any gene: 15. Germline assignment: CDR1 SGHVS and CDR2 FNYEAQ. This CDR3 region has 17 residues.

V is TRBV5-1 and J is TRBJ2-1; 9 bases are shared with TRBD2. The germline V gene encodes CDR1 SGHRS and CDR2 YFSETQ. With V trimmed by 0 bases and J by 8 bases, 6 bases remained unmatched. This CDR3 spans 15 amino acids. CDR3 in amino acids: CASSLVGTSSDEQFF. CDR3 coding DNA: TGCGCCAGCAGCTTGGTTGGGACTAGCTCGGATGAGCAGTTCTTC. The full variable domain, with the rest looked up from reference TRBV5-1 and TRBJ2-1, is KAGVTQTPRYLIKTRGQQVTLSCSPISGHRSVSWYQQTPGQGLQFLFEYFSETQRNKGNFPGRFSGRQFSNSRSEMNVSTLELGDSALYLCASSLVGTSSDEQFFGPGTRLTVL.

The chain couples TRBV27 to TRBJ1-1, with 7 bases lining up with TRBD1. This CDR3 has 17 amino acids. The germline gives CDR1 MNHEY, CDR2 SMNVEV (reference sequence). V lost 5 bases, J lost 2 bases, and 14 bases stayed unmatched. The CDR3 loop reads CASSRGGQHTYNTEAFF. The CDR3 bases are TGTGCCAGCAGTAGAGGGGGACAGCATACCTATAACACTGAAGCTTTCTTT.